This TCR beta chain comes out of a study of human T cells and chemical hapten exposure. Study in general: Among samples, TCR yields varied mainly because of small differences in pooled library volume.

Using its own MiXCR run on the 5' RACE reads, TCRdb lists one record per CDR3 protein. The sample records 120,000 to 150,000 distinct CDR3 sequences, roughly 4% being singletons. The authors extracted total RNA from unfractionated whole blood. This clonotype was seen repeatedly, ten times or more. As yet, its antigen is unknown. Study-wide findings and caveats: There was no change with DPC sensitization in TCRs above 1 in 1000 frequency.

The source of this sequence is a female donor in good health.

The CDR3 loop reads CATSRDRARVSTEAFF. The CDR3 DNA is TGTGCCACCAGCAGAGATCGTGCCAGGGTTTCCACTGAAGCTTTCTTT. The V call is TRBV15, the J call TRBJ1-1; D may be TRBD1 (5 bases). This CDR3 is built from 16 residues. V was clipped by 0 bases and J by 4 bases, with 15 bases between them. Germline assignment: CDR1 LNHNV and CDR2 YYDKDF (reference sequence). Supplemented by reference TRBV15 and TRBJ1-1, the full variable domain reads DAMVIQNPRYQVTQFGKPVTLSCSQTLNHNVMYWYQQKSSQAPKLLFHYYDKDFNNEADTPDNFQSRRPNTSFCFLDIRSPGLGDTAMYLCATSRDRARVSTEAFFGQGTRLTVV.